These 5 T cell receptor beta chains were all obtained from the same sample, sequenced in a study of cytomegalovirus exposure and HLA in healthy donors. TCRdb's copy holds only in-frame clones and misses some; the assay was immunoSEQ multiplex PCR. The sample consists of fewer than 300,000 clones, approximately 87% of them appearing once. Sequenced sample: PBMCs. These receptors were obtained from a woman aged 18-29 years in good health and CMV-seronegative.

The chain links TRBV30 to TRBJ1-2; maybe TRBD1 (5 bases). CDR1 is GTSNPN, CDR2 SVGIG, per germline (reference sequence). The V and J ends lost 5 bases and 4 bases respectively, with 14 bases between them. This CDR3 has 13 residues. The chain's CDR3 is CAWGPRDSYGYTF. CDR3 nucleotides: TGTGCCTGGGGACCCCGGGACTCCTATGGCTACACCTTC.

DNA for the CDR3: TGTGCCAGCGGACTGACAGGGGCAGTAACCGGGGAGCTGTTTTTT. Translated: CASGLTGAVTGELFF. The rearrangement uses TRBV28 and TRBJ2-2, with 8 bases lining up with TRBD1. CDR1 is MDHEN and CDR2 is SYDVKM in the germline V gene. The ends lost 8 bases at V and 5 bases at J; junction bases unmatched: 10. CDR3 length: 15 residues.

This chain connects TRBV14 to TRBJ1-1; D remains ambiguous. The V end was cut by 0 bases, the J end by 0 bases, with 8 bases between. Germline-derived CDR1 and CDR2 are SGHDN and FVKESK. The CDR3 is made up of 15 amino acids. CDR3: CASSQELTVNTEAFF. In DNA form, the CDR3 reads TGTGCCAGCAGCCAAGAGCTCACGGTGAACACTGAAGCTTTCTTT.

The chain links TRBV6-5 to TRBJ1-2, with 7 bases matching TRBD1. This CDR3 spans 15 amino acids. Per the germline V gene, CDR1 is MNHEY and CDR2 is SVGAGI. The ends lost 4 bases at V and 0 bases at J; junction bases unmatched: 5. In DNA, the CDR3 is TGTGCCAGCAGTTCGGGACAGCTCGCTAACTATGGCTACACCTTC. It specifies CASSSGQLANYGYTF.

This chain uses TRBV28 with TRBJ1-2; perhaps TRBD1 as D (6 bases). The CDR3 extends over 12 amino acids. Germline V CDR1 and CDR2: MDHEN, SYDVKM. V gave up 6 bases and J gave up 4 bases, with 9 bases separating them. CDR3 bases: TGTGCCAGCAGGGACAGCGGCTATGGCTACACCTTC. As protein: CASRDSGYGYTF.